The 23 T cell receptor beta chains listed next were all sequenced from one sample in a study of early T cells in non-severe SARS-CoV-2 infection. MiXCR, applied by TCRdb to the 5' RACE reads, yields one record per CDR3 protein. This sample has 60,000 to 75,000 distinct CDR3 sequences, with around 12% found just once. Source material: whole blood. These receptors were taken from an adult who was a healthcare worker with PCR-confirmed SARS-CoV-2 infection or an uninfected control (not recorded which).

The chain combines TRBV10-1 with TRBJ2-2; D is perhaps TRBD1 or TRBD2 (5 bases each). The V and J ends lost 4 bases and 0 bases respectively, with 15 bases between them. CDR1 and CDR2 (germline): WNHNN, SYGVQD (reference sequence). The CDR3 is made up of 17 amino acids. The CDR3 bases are TGCGCCAGCAGTGGGGACGGCGCCTACGCGAACACCGGGGAGCTGTTTTTT. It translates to CASSGDGAYANTGELFF.

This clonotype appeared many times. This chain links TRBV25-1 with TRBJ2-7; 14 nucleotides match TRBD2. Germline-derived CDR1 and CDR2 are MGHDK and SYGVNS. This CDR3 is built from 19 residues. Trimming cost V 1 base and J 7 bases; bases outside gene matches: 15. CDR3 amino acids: CASSEWGQSGTSGRGEQYF. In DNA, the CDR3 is TGTGCCAGCAGTGAATGGGGCCAATCCGGGACTAGCGGGAGAGGGGAGCAGTACTTC.

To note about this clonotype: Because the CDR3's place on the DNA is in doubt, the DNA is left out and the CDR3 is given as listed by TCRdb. The CDR3 spells CASSSSTGVNSPLHF. J is TRBJ1-6 and V is TRBV6-5; TRBD1, as called in the table, went unchecked against the DNA. The CDR3 region is 15 residues in length, termini included. Germline CDR1 MNHEY, CDR2 SVGAGI.

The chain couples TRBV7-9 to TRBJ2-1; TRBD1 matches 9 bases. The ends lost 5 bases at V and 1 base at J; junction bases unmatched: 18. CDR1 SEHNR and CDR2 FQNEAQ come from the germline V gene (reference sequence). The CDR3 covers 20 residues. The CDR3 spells CASSPTVPGQGSSSYNEQFF. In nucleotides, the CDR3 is TGTGCCAGCAGCCCCACTGTCCCGGGACAGGGTTCGTCTTCCTACAATGAGCAGTTCTTC.

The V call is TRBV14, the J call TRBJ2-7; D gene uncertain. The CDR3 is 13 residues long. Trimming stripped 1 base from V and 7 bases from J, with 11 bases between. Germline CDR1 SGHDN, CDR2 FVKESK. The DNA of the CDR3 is TGTGCCAGCAGCCAAGCATCGGTCGGGGAGCAGTACTTC. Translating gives CASSQASVGEQYF.

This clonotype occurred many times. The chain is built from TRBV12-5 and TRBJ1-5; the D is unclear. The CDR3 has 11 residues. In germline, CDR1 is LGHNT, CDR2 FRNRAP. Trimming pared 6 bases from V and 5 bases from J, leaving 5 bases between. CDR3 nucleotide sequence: TGTGCTAGTGGCCTTGATCAGCCCCAGCATTTT. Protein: CASGLDQPQHF.

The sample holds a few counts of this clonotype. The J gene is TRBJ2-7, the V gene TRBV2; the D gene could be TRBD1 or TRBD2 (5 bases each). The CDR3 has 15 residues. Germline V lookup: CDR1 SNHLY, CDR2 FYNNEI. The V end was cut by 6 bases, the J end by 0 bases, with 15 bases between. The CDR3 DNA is TGTGCCAGCAGAGTAGGGGACGGACTCTCCTACGAGCAGTACTTC. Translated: CASRVGDGLSYEQYF.

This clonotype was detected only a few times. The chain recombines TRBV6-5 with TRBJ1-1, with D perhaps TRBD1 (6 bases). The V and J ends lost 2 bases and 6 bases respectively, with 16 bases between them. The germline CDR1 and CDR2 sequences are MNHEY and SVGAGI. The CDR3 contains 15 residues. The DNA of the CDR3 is TGTGCCAGCAGTTACGAAGAGGGGGGCGGCTCTGAAGCTTTCTTT. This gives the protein CASSYEEGGGSEAFF.

The CDR3 DNA follows: TGTGCCAGCAGCTTAGGCAGGGAAAACACTGAAGCTTTCTTT. Translating it yields CASSLGRENTEAFF. V usage is TRBV11-2 and J usage is TRBJ1-1; D may be TRBD1 (5 bases). This CDR3 has 14 amino acids. The V end was cut by 1 base, the J end by 2 bases, with 8 bases between. The germline CDR1 and CDR2 sequences are SGHAT and FQNNGV.

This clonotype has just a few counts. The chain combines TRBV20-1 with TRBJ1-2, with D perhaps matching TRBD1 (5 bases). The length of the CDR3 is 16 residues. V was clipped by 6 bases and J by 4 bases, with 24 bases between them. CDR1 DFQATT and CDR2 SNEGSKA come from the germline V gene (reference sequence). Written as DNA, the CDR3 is TGCAGTGCAGACGCAGGGATCCGATCCCTAGGCTATGGCTACACCTTC. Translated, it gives CSADAGIRSLGYGYTF.

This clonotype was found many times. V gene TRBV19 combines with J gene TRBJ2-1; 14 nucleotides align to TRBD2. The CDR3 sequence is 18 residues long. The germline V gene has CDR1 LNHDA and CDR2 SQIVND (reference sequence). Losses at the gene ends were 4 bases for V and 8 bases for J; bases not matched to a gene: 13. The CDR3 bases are TGTGCCAGTAGTAGGAATTCCGGGACTAGCGGGAGTAGGGATGAGCAGTTCTTC. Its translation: CASSRNSGTSGSRDEQFF.

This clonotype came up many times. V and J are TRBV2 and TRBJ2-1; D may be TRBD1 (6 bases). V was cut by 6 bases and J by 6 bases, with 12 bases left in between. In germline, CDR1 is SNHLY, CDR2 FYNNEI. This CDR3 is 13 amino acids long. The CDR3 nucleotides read TGTGCCAGCAGACGTCAGGGGTCCAATGAGCAGTTCTTC. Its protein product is CASRRQGSNEQFF. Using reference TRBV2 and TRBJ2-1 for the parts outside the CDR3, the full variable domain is EPEVTQTPSHQVTQMGQEVILRCVPISNHLYFYWYRQILGQKVEFLVSFYNNEISEKSEIFDDQFSVERPDGSNFTLKIRSTKLEDSAMYFCASRRQGSNEQFFGPGTRLTVL.

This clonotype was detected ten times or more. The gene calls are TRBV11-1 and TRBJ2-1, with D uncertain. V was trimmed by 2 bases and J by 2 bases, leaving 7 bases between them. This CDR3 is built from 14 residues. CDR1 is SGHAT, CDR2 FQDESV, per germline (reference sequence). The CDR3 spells CASSLRTTYNEQFF. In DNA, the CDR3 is TGTGCCAGCAGCTTAAGGACCACCTACAATGAGCAGTTCTTC.

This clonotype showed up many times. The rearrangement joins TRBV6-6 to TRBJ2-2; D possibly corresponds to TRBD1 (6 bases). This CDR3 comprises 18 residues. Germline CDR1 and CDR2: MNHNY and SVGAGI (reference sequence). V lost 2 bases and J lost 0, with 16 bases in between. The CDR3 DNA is TGTGCCAGCAGTTACGCTTCGCGCAGGGGCCCGAACACCGGGGAGCTGTTTTTT. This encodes CASSYASRRGPNTGELFF.

As DNA, the CDR3 is TGTGCCAGCAGTGAATGGGGGCAGGGTACGAACTACGAGCAGTACTTC. It specifies CASSEWGQGTNYEQYF. The chain links TRBV25-1 to TRBJ2-7; a weak D match, TRBD1 (6 bases). Germline CDR1 reads MGHDK; CDR2 reads SYGVNS. The CDR3 sequence is 16 residues long. Trimming removed 1 base at V and 3 bases at J, with 16 bases between.

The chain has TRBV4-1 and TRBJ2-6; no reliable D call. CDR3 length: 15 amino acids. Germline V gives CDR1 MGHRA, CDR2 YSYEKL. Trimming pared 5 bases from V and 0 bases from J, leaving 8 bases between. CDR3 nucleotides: TGCGCCAGCAGCAAGGGAACCTCTGGGGCCAACGTCCTGACTTTC. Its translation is CASSKGTSGANVLTF.

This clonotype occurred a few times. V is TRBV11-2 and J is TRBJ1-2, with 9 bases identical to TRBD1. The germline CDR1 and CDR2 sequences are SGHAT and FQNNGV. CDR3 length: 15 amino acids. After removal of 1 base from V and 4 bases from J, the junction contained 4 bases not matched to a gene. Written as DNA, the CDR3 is TGTGCCAGCAGCTTAGCTCCGGGACAGGGCTATGGCTACACCTTC. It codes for CASSLAPGQGYGYTF.

CDR3 nucleotides: TGTGCCAGCAGCGCCTACCCGACGACAACTAACTATGGCTACACCTTC. Translation: CASSAYPTTTNYGYTF. This chain connects TRBV11-2 to TRBJ1-2; unclear D gene. Germline V gives CDR1 SGHAT, CDR2 FQNNGV. CDR3 length: 16 residues. Trimming shortened V by 5 bases and J by 0 bases, and 16 bases separated the two germline ends.

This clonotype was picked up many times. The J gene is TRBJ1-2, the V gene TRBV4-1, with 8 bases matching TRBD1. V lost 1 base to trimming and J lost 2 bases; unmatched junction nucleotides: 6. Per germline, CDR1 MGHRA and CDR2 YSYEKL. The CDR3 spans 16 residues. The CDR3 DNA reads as TGCGCCAGCAGCCAAGTGAACGGACAGGGAAACTATGGCTACACCTTC. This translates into CASSQVNGQGNYGYTF.

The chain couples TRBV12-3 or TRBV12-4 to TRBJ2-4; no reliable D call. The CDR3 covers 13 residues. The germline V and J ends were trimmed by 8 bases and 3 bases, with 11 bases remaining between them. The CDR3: CASEETDKNIQYF. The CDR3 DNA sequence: TGTGCCAGCGAGGAGACCGACAAAAACATTCAGTACTTC.

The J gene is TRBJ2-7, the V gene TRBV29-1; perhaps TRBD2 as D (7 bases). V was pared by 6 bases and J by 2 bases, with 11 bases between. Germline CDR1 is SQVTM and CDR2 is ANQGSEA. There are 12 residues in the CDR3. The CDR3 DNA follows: TGCAGCGTCCCCGGGGGGCCCTACGAGCAGTACTTC. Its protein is CSVPGGPYEQYF.

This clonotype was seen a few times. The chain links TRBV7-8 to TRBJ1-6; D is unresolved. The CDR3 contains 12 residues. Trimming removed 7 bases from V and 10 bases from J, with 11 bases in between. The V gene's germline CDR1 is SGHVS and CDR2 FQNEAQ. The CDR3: CASTPSGSPLHF. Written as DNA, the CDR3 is TGTGCCAGCACCCCTTCGGGCTCACCCCTCCACTTT.

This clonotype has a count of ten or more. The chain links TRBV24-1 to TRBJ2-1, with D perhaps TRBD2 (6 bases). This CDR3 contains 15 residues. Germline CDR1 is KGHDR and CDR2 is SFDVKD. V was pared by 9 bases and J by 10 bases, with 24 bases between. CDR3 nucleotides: TGTGCCACCTCCACCGGGGGTAAGGCCCGGGGGGAGCAGTTCTTC. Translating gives CATSTGGKARGEQFF.